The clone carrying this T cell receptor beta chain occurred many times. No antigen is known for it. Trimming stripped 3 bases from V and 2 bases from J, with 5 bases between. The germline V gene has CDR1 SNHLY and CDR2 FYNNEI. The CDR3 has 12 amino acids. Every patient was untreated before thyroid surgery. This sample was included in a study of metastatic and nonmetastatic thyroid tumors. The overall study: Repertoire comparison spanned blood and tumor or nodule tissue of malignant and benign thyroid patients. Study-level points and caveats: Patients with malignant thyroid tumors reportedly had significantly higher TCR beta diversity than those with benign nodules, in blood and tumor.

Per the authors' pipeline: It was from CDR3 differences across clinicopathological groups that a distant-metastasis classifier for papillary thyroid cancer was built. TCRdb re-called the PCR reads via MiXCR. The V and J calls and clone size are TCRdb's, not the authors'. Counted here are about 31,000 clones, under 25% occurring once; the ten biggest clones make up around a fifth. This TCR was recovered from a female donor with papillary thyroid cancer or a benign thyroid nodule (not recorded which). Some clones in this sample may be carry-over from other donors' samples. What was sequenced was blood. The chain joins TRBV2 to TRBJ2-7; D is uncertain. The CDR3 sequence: CASSESPYEQYF. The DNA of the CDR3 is TGTGCCAGCAGTGAGTCCCCCTACGAGCAGTACTTC.